What follows are 4 T cell receptor beta chains derived from one specimen sequenced in a study of T cell repertoires in cytomegalovirus infection. What these receptors recognize is not known. TCRdb re-called the reads through MiXCR, storing one row per CDR3 protein. Of roughly 920,000 distinct CDR3 sequences detected, approximately 30% appear once; the ten largest clones hold 10% to 15%. Sequencing was performed on cultured CD8+ T cells from PBMCs, taken from culture after CMV antigen stimulation. The receptors were gathered from a human donor in good health (CMV status not recorded). Some clones in this sample may be carry-over from other donors' samples.

This clonotype has a count of ten or more. The chain has TRBV6-1 and TRBJ2-1, with 7 positions matching TRBD1. This CDR3 is 13 amino acids long. CDR1 and CDR2 (germline): MNHNS, SASEGT. J gave up 7 bases and V 5 bases, and 5 bases lay outside the gene matches. In DNA form, the CDR3 reads TGTGCCAGCAGTCCTACAGGGGCAAATGAGCAGTTCTTC. Translation gives CASSPTGANEQFF.

The chain uses TRBV7-2 and TRBJ1-1; D gene uncertain. Germline V gives CDR1 SGHTA, CDR2 FQGNSA. With 3 bases removed from V and 2 bases from J, the gap between germline ends came to 19 bases. The CDR3 sequence is 17 residues long. The CDR3 DNA reads TGTGCCAGCAGCTTTTATTCCCCACCCACCCAAAACACTGAAGCTTTCTTT. This sequence encodes CASSFYSPPTQNTEAFF.

The chain is built from TRBV5-3 and TRBJ1-2; D is possibly TRBD1 (5 bases). TRBV5-3 is sorted into the ORF group, with uncertain function. The ends were cut back, 8 bases at V and 4 bases at J, with 18 bases in the middle. This CDR3 is built from 14 residues. CDR3 DNA: TGTGCCAGCAGCCTACCGGGGACTCTCTATGGCTACACCTTC. It codes for CASSLPGTLYGYTF.

CDR3 protein: CASSIISELFF. CDR3 sequence (DNA): TGTGCCAGCTCCATAATCTCGGAGCTGTTTTTT. The rearrangement links TRBV6-6 to TRBJ2-2; D is unclear. The CDR3 is 11 amino acids. Trimming pared 8 bases from V and 10 bases from J, leaving 11 bases between. The V gene's germline CDR1 is MNHNY and CDR2 SVGAGI (reference sequence).